This T cell receptor (beta chain) was retrieved from a study of shared clonotypes between healthy human individuals. Assay used: immunoSEQ multiplex PCR; TCRdb lists only in-frame clones, some missing. The table has more than 2 million clones, 90% to 95% seen once. Terminally differentiated effector memory CD45RA+ cells were excluded from the naive CD8 cells, which were CD45RO-negative and positively selected for CCR7. The receptor was isolated from a man aged 18 to 29 in good health. Some clones in this sample may be carry-over from other donors' samples. The material sequenced was naive CD8+ T cells from PBMCs.

This chain's CDR3 is CASSQNRQGSTGELFF. CDR3 DNA sequence: TGTGCCAGCAGCCAGAACAGACAGGGATCGACCGGGGAGCTGTTTTTT. V is TRBV9 and J is TRBJ2-2, with 7 bases that match TRBD1. Germline values: CDR1 SGDLS, CDR2 YYNGEE. The CDR3 loop spans 16 amino acids. The junction had 11 bases not matched to a gene; V was cut back by 4 bases and J by 5 bases.